This is a list of T cell receptor beta chains from one sample in a study of T cell repertoires in aging, cancer and after chemotherapy. TCRdb re-derived calls from the multiplex PCR reads in MiXCR, one entry per CDR3 protein. The sample shows thousands of distinct CDR3 sequences, approximately 40% of them seen only once. Sequences were obtained from blood. These receptors came from a human donor with a blood cancer. CDR3s include the opening cysteine and the closing phenylalanine or tryptophan.

TRBJ2-7 TRBV11-1 CASSPGTPSYEQYF
TRBJ2-3 TRBV7-2 CASSLEGGRSTDTQYF
TRBJ2-4 TRBV20-1 CSARARLARKNIQYF
TRBJ2-1 TRBV11-2 CASSRPVRQRSSYNEQFF
TRBJ1-2 TRBV27 CASSPRTGFNYGYTF
TRBJ2-1 TRBV19 CASSMGGTSGRFNEQFF
TRBJ1-2 TRBV12-3/TRBV12-4 CASSLGQLESGYTF
TRBJ2-1 TRBV19 CASSIRTSRFNEQFF
TRBJ1-4 TRBV4-3 CASSPTGRTNEKLFF
TRBJ1-4 TRBV15 CATSREVKLFF
TRBJ2-1 TRBV11-1 CASAAGGPQFF